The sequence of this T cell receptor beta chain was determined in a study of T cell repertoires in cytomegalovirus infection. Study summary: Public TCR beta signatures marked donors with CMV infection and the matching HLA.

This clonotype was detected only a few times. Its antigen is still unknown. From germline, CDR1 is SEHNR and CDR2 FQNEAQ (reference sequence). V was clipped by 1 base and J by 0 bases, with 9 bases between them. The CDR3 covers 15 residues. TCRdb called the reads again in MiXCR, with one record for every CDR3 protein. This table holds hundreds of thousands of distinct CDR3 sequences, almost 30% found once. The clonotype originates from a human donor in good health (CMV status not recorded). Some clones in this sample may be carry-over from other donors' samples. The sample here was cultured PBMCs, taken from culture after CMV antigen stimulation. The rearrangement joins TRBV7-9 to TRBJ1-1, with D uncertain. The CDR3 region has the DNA TGTGCCAGCAGCTTAGATCGTATTTTGAACACTGAAGCTTTCTTT. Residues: CASSLDRILNTEAFF.